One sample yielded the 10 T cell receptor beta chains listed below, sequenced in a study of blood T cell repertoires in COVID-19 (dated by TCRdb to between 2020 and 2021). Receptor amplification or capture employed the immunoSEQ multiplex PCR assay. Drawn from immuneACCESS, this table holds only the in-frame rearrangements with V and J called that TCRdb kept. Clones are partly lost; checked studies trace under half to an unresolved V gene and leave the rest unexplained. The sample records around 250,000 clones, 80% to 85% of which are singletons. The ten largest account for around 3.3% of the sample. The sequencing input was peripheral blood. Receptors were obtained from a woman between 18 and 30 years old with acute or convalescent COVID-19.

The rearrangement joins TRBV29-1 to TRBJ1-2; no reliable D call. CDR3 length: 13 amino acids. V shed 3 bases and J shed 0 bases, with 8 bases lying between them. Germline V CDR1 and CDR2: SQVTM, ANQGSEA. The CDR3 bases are TGCAGCGTTGAGGGCAGAACTAACTATGGCTACACCTTC. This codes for CSVEGRTNYGYTF.

The CDR3 loop is CAIGQNQETQYF. The CDR3 DNA is TGTGCCATCGGGCAGAATCAAGAGACCCAGTACTTC. The V and J genes are TRBV10-3 and TRBJ2-5; D unclear. CDR1 and CDR2 (germline): ENHRY, SYGVKD. The CDR3 runs to 12 residues. Deletions cut 8 bases from V and 2 bases from J, with 9 bases between.

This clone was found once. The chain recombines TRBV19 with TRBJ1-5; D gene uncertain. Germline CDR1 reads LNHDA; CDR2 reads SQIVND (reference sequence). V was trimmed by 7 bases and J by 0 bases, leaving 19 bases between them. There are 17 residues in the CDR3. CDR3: CASTPPGRVSSNQPQHF. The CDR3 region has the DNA TGTGCCAGTACCCCCCCGGGGAGGGTGTCTAGCAATCAGCCCCAGCATTTT.

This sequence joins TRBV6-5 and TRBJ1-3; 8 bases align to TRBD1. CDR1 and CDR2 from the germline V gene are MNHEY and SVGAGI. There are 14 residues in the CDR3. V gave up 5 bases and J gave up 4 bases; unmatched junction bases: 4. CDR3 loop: CASSTRTGGNTIYF. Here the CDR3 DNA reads TGTGCCAGCAGTACCCGGACAGGGGGAAACACCATATATTTT.

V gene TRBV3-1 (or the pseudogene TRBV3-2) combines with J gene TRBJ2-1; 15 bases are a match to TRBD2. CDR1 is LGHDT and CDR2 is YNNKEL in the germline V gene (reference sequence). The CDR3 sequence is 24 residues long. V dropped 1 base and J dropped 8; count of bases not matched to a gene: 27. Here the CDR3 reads CASSQVLNSVWGLAGGGGMDEQFF. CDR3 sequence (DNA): TGTGCCAGCAGCCAAGTTCTCAATTCGGTGTGGGGACTAGCGGGAGGTGGGGGTATGGATGAGCAGTTCTTC.

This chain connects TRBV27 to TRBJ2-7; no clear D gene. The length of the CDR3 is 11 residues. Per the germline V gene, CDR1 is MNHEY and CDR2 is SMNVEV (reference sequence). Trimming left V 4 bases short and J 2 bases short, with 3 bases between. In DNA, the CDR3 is TGTGCCAGCAGTTCCACCTACGAGCAGTACTTC. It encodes CASSSTYEQYF.

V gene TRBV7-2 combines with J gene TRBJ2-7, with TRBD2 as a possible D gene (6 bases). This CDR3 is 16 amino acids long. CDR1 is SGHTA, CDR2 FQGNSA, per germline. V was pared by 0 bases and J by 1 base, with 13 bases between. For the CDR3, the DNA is TGTGCCAGCAGCTTAGCTCATCGGGCGGGGTCCTACGAGCAGTACTTC. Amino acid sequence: CASSLAHRAGSYEQYF. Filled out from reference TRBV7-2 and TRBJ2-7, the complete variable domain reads GAGVSQSPSNKVTEKGKDVELRCDPISGHTALYWYRQSLGQGLEFLIYFQGNSAPDKSGLPSDRFSAERTGGSVSTLTIQRTQQEDSAVYLCASSLAHRAGSYEQYFGPGTRLTVT.

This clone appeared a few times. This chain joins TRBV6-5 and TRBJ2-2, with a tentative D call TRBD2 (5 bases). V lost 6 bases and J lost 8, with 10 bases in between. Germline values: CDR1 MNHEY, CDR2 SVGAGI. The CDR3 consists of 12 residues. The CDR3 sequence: CASRLGLGELFF. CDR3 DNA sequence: TGTGCCAGCAGACTAGGGCTTGGGGAGCTGTTTTTT.

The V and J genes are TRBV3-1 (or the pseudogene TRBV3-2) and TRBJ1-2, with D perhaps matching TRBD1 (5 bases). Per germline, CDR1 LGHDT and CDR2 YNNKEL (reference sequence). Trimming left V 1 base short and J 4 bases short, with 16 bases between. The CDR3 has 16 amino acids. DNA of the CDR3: TGTGCCAGCAGCCAAGGAGGAGGGGCGCAAACCTATGGCTACACCTTC. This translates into CASSQGGGAQTYGYTF.

The CDR3 DNA reads TGTGCCACTCTACCTGTCGACAGTAACTATGGCTACACCTTC. Its protein product is CATLPVDSNYGYTF. This sequence joins TRBV19 and TRBJ1-2, with D possibly TRBD1 on 5 matching bases. The CDR3 runs 14 residues. Germline CDR1 LNHDA, CDR2 SQIVND (reference sequence). Trimming pared 10 bases from V and 1 base from J, leaving 16 bases between.